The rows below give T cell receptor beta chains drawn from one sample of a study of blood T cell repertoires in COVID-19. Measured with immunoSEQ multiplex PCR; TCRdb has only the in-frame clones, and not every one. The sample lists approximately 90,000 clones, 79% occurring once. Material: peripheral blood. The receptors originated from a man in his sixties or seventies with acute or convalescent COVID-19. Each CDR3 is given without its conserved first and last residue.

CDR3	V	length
ASSLGVVGTSGGTIY	TRBV7-6	15
ASSSTGWNTEAF	TRBV27	12
ASSQGRNTQY	TRBV3-1/TRBV3-2	10
ASSFPGGADTQY	TRBV28	12
ASSQGGADEQF	TRBV11-3	11
ASSPDRGTYTGELF	TRBV27	14
ASSLDLYNEQF	TRBV13	11
ASSPPPQGINTGELF	TRBV28	15
ATSDLPRLAGGRDTQY	TRBV24-1	16
ASSGQGNYGYT	TRBV5-1	11
ASSQWDRGNYEQY	TRBV3-1/TRBV3-2	13
ASSSGHYSGNTIY	TRBV5-6	13
ATSDFGAGSDTQY	TRBV24-1	13
ASSPRGGDPRYEQY	TRBV5-1	14
ASSPLRGGGVNSPLH	TRBV28	15
ASSLTPQGAWGYT	TRBV7-6	13
ASSQEGQAGGNIQY	TRBV4-1	14
ASSPSGTYNEQF	TRBV18	12
ASSGQTSGGPNEQF	TRBV28	14
ASSIGGSGQF	TRBV19	10
ASSQLGTPKAKNIQY	TRBV18	15
ASSVEGGDQPQH	TRBV9	12
ASSHVLNSGNTIY	TRBV25-1	13
ASSQGQGKKQY	TRBV4-1	11
ASSENSGGFNEQF	TRBV7-6	13
ASSSTSGGPYQETQY	TRBV7-9	15
AISESPSVDEQY	TRBV10-3	12
ASSSTGPRDEQY	TRBV28	12
ASSSGNRVDGYT	TRBV5-5	12